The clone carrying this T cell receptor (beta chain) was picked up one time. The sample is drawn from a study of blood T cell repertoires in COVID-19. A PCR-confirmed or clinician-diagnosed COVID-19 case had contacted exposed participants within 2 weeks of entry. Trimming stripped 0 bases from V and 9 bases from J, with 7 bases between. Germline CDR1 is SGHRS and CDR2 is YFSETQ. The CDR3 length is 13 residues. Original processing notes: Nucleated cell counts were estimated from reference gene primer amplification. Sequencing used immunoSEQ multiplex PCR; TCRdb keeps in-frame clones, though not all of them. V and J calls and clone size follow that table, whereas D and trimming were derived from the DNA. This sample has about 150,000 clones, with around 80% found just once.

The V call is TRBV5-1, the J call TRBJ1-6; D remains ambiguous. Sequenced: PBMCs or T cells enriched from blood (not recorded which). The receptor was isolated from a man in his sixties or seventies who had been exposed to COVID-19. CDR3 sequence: CASSLERGSPLHF. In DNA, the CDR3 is TGCGCCAGCAGCTTGGAACGGGGTTCACCCCTCCACTTT.